This T cell receptor beta chain was sequenced for a study of shared clonotypes between healthy human individuals. Whole-study results and caveats: Only blood was sampled; tissue repertoires likely differ.

Worth noting for this clone: Its antigen is as yet unknown.

Germline V lookup: CDR1 SGHTA, CDR2 FQGNSA. The CDR3 contains 14 residues. Trimming cost V 0 bases and J 3 bases, with 8 bases left between them. The method was immunoSEQ multiplex PCR; TCRdb's version includes in-frame clones alone and lacks a portion of them. This table has 2.3 million or so clones, 85% to 95% appearing once. This rearrangement joins TRBV7-2 to TRBJ1-1, with D unclear. The TCR was taken from a man younger than 35 in good health. Some clones in this sample may be carry-over from other donors' samples. The material sequenced was naive CD4+ T cells from PBMCs. Subset here: CD45RA+ positively selected. In nucleotides, the CDR3 is TGTGCCAGCAGCTTAGCTGCGGGGTACACTGAAGCTTTCTTT. Translating it yields CASSLAAGYTEAFF.